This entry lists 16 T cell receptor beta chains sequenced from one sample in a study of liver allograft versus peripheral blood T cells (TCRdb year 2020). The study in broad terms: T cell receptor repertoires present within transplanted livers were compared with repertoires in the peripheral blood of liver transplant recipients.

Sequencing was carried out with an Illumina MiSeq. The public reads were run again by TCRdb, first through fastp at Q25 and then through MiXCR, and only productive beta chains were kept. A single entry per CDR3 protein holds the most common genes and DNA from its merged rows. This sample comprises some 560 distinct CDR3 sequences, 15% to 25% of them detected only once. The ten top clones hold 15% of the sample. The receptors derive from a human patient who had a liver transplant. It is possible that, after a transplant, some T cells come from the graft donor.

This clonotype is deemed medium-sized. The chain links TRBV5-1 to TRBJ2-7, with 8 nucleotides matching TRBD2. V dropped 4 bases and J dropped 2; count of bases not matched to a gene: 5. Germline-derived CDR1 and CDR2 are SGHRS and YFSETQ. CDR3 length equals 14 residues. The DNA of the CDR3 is TGCGCCAGCAGCCCGGGAGGGGAACCCTACGAGCAGTACTTC. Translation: CASSPGGEPYEQYF.

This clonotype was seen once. CDR3 protein: CASTTSLVYSGHTYGYTF. CDR3 sequence (DNA): TGTGCCAGTACAACGTCTCTGGTTTATTCGGGACATACCTATGGCTACACCTTC. The chain uses TRBV19 and TRBJ1-2; D possibly corresponds to TRBD1 (6 bases). From germline, CDR1 is LNHDA and CDR2 SQIVND (reference sequence). The germline V and J ends were trimmed by 7 bases and 4 bases, with 28 bases remaining between them. This CDR3 contains 18 residues. Combining the CDR3 with reference TRBV19 and TRBJ1-2 gives the whole variable domain DGGITQSPKYLFRKEGQNVTLSCEQNLNHDAMYWYRQDPGQGLRLIYYSQIVNDFQKGDIAEGYSVSREKKESFPLTVTSAQKNPTAFYLCASTTSLVYSGHTYGYTFGSGTRLTVV.

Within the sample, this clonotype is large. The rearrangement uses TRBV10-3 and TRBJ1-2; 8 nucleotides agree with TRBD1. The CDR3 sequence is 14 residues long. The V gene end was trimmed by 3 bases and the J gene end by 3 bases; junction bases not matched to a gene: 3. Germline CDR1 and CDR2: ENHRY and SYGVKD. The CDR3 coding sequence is TGTGCCATCAGTGACCGACAGGGGTACTATGGCTACACCTTC. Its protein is CAISDRQGYYGYTF.

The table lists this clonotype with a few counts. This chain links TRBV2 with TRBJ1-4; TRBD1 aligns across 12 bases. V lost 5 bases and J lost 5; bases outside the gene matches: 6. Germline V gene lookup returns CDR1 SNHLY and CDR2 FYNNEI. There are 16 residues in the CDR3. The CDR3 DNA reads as TGTGCCAGCAGTCAGGGACAGGGGGCTCGGAATGAAAAACTGTTTTTT. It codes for CASSQGQGARNEKLFF.

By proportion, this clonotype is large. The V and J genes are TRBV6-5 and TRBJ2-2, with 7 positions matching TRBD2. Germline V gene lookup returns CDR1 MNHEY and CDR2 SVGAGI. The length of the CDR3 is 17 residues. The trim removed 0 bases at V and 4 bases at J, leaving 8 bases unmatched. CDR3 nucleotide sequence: TGTGCCAGCAGTTACTCGTTGGGTAGCGGGCCCACCGGGGAGCTGTTTTTT. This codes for CASSYSLGSGPTGELFF.

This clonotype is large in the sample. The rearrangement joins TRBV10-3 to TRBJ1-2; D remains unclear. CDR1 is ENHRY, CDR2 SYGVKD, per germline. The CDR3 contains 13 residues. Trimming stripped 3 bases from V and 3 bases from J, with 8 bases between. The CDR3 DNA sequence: TGTGCCATCAGTGAAAATGGTTACTATGGCTACACCTTC. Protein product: CAISENGYYGYTF.

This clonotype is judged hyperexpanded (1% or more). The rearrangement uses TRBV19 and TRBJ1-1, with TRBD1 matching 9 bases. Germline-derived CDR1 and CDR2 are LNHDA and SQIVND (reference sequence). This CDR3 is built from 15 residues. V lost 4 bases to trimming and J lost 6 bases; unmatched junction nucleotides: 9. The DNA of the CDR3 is TGTGCCAGTAGTAACGCTGCCGGGACAGGGTCTGAAGCTTTCTTT. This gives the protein CASSNAAGTGSEAFF.

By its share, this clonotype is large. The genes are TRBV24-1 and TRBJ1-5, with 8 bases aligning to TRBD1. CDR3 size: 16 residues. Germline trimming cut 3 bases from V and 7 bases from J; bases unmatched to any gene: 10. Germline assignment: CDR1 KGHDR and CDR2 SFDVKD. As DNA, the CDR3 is TGTGCCACCAGTGATACATCAGGGGGCGAGGGGCAGCCCCAGCATTTT. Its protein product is CATSDTSGGEGQPQHF.

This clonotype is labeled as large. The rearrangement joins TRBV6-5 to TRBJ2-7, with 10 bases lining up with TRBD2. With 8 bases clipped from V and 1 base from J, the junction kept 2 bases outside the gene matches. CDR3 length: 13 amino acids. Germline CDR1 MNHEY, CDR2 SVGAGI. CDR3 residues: CASRSGRSYEQYF. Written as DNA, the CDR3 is TGTGCCAGCCGTAGCGGGAGGTCCTACGAGCAGTACTTC.

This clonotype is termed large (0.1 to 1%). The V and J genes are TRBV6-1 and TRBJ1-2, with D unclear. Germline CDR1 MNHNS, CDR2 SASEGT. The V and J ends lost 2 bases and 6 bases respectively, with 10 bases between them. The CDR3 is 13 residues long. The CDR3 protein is CASSERAVNGYTF. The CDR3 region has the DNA TGTGCCAGCAGTGAAAGGGCAGTCAATGGCTACACCTTC.

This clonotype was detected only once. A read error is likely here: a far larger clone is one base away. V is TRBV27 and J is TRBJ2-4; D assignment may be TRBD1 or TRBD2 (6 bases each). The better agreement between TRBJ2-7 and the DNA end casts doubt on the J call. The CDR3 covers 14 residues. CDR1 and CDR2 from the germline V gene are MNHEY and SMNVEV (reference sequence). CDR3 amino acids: CPSSSRGAGVEQYF. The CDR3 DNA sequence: TGTCCCAGCAGTTCCCGCGGGGCAGGGGTCGAGCAGTACTTC.

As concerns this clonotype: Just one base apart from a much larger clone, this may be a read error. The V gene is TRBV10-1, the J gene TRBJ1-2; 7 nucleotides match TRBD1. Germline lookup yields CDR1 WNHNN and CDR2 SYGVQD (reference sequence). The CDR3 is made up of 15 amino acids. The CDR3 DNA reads TGCACCAGCAGTGAGAGGAGACAGGGCGGAAATGGCTACACCTTC. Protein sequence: CTSSERRQGGNGYTF.

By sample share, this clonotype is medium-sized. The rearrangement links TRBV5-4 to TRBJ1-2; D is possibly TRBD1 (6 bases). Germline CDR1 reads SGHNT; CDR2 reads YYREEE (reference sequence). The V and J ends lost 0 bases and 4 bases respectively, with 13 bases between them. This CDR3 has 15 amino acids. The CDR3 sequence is CASSLGQGLGYGYTF. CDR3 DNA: TGTGCCAGCAGCTTGGGGCAGGGGTTGGGCTATGGCTACACCTTC.

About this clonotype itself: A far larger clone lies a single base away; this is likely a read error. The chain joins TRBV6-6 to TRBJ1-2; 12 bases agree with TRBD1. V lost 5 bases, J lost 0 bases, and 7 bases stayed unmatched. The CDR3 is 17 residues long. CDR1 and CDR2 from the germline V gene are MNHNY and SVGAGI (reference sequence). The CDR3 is CASSPGTGGAANYGYTF. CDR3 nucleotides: TGTGCCAGCAGTCCCGGGACAGGGGGCGCAGCTAACTATGGCTACACCTTC.

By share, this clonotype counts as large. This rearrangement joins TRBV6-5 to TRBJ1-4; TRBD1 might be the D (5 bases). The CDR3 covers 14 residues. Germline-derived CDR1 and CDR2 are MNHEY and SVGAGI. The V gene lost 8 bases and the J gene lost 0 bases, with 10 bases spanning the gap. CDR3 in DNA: TGTGCCAGCGGGGGGGAGGCAACTAATGAAAAACTGTTTTTT. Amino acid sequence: CASGGEATNEKLFF.

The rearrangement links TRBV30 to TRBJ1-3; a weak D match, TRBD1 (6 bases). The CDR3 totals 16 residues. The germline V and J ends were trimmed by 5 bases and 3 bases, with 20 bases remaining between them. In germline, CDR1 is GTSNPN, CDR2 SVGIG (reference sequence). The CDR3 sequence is CAWGGVGGAHGNTIYF. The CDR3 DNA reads TGTGCCTGGGGGGGGGTAGGGGGGGCACATGGAAACACCATATATTTT.